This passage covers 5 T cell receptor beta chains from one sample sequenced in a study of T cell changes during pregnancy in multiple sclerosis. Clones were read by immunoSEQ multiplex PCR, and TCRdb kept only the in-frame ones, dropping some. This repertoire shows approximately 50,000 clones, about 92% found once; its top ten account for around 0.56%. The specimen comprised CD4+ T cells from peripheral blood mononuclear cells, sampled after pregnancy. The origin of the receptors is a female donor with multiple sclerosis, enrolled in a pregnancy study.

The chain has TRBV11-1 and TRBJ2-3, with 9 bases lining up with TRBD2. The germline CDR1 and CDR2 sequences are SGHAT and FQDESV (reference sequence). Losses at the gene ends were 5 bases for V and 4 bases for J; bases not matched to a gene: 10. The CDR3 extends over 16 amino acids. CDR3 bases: TGTGCCAGCAGCCGAGAGGCGGGAGGGCCCTCAGATACGCAGTATTTT. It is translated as CASSREAGGPSDTQYF.

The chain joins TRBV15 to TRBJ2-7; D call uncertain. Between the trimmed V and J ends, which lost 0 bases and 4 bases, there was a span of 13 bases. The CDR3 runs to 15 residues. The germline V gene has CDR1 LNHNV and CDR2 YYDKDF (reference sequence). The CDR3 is CATSRDMAVSYEQYF. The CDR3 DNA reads TGTGCCACCAGCAGAGATATGGCGGTGAGTTACGAGCAGTACTTC. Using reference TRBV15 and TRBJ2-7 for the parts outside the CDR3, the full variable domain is DAMVIQNPRYQVTQFGKPVTLSCSQTLNHNVMYWYQQKSSQAPKLLFHYYDKDFNNEADTPDNFQSRRPNTSFCFLDIRSPGLGDTAMYLCATSRDMAVSYEQYFGPGTRLTVT.

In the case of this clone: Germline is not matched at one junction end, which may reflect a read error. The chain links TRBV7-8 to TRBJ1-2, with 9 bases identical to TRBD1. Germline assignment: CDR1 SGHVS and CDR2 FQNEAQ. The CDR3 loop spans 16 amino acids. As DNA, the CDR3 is TGTGCCAGCAGCTTACCGGGACAGGGAGCCGAGGGGTCAAGGCACTTC. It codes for CASSLPGQGAEGSRHF.

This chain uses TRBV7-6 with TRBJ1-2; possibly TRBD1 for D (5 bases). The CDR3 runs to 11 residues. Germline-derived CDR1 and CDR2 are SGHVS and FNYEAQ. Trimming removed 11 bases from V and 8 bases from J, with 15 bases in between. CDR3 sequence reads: CALPTAMGYTF. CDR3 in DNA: TGTGCCCTCCCGACAGCCATGGGCTACACCTTC.

CDR3 coding DNA: TGTGCCAGCACCCTTAGCGGGAGCTCCGGGGAGCTGTTTTTT. Translating gives CASTLSGSSGELFF. The J gene is TRBJ2-2, the V gene TRBV11-2; TRBD2 agrees at 9 bases. The CDR3 extends over 14 amino acids. Per the germline V gene, CDR1 is SGHAT and CDR2 is FQNNGV. Trimming cost V 7 bases and J 6 bases; bases outside gene matches: 6.